The entry that follows covers one T cell receptor (beta chain) sequence. This sample was taken from a study of identical twins. Trimming shortened V by 5 bases and J by 0 bases, and 11 bases separated the two germline ends. Germline V gives CDR1 SGHRS, CDR2 YFSETQ. The CDR3 totals 14 residues. TCRdb used MiXCR to reprocess the 5' RACE reads, holding one entry per CDR3 protein. The top ten hold around 1.5% of the sample, which has approximately 890,000 distinct CDR3 sequences, about 12% seen once. The data were also submitted as part of a second study, on yellow fever vaccine responses in identical twins.

Source material: PBMCs. The receptor's source is a woman between 18 and 29 years old in good health. This chain uses TRBV5-1 with TRBJ1-2; a weak D match, TRBD1 (6 bases). Written as DNA, the CDR3 is TGCGCCAGCAGAAGGGGGGATTCTAACTATGGCTACACCTTC. Protein sequence: CASRRGDSNYGYTF. Together with reference TRBV5-1 and TRBJ1-2, the CDR3 gives the full variable domain: KAGVTQTPRYLIKTRGQQVTLSCSPISGHRSVSWYQQTPGQGLQFLFEYFSETQRNKGNFPGRFSGRQFSNSRSEMNVSTLELGDSALYLCASRRGDSNYGYTFGSGTRLTVV.